The clone carrying this T cell receptor (beta chain) appeared a few times. As yet, its antigen is unknown. An end of the junction does not agree with germline; a read error may underlie this. This record comes from a study of post-analysis software for immune sequencing data. Study-level background: Courses of disease covered relapsing-remitting, secondary progressive and progressive-relapsing multiple sclerosis. Notes on the study in general: The five TRBV segments detected at higher frequency in patients than in controls included TRBV5-6, TRBV5-1 and TRBV20-1. Multiple sclerosis patients showed significantly lower normalized Chao1 diversity than controls did. F measure clustering grouped samples strongly by preparation batch.

Unique molecular identifiers featured in each of the TCR beta cDNA libraries. Around 460,000 cDNA molecules came from approximately 1 to 10 million T cells. From the PCR reads, TCRdb called clonotypes with MiXCR, one entry per CDR3 protein. The data show about 200,000 distinct CDR3 sequences, approximately 28% seen once. The CDR3 sequence is 17 residues long. Germline V gives CDR1 MNHEY, CDR2 SVGEGT. Input material: blood. This sequence joins TRBV6-2 or TRBV6-3 and TRBJ1-2; D is perhaps TRBD1 (5 bases). The sequence was obtained from a girl under 18 with multiple sclerosis. The CDR3 coding sequence is TGTGCCGGCAGTTACCCCACCAGAGGACAAGGCCTAGGAGGCTACACCTTC. This translates into CAGSYPTRGQGLGGYTF.